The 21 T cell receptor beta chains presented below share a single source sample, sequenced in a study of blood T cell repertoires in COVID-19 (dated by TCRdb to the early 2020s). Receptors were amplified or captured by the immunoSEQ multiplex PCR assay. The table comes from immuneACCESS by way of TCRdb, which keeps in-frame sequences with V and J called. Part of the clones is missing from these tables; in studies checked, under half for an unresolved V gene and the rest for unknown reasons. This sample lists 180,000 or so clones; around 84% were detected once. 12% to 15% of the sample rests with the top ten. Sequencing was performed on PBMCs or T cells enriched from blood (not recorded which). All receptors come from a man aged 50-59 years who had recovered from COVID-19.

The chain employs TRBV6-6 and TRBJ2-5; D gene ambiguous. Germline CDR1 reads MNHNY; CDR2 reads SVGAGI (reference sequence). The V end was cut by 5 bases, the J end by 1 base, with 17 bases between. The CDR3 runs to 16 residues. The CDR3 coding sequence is TGTGCCAGCAGTCCTTCCGTACGCGCCATCCAAGAGACCCAGTACTTC. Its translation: CASSPSVRAIQETQYF.

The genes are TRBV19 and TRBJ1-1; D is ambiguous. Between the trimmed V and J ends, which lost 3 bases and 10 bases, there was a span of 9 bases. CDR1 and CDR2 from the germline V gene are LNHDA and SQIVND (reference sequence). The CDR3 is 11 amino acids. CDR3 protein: CASSIYRSAFF. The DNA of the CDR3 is TGTGCCAGTAGTATCTACCGCTCAGCTTTCTTT. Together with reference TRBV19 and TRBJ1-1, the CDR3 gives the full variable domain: DGGITQSPKYLFRKEGQNVTLSCEQNLNHDAMYWYRQDPGQGLRLIYYSQIVNDFQKGDIAEGYSVSREKKESFPLTVTSAQKNPTAFYLCASSIYRSAFFGQGTRLTVV.

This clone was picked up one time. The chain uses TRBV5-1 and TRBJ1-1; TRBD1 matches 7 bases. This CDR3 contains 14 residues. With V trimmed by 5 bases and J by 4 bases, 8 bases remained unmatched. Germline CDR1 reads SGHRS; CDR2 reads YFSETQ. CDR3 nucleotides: TGCGCCAGCAGAGAAACCGGACAGGTCACTGAAGCTTTCTTT. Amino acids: CASRETGQVTEAFF.

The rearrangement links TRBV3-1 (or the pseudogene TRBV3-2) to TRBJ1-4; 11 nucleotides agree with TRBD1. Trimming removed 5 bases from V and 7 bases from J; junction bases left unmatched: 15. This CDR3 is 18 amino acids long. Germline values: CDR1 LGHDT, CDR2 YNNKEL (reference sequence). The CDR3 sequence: CASSMIPGQGVDIEKLFF. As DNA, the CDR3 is TGTGCCAGCAGCATGATTCCGGGACAGGGGGTTGATATTGAAAAACTGTTTTTT.

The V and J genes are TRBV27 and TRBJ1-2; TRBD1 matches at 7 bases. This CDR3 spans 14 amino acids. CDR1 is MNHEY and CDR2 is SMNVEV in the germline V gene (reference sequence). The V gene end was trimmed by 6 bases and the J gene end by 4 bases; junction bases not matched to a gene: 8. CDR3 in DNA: TGTGCCAGCAGGGGGCCGGGACAGAGCTATGGCTACACCTTC. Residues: CASRGPGQSYGYTF.

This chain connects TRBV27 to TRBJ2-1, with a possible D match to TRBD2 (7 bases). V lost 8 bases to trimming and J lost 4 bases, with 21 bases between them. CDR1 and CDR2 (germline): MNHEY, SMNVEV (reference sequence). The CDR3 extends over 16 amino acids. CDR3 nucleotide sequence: TGTGCCAGCGCCCGGGGGGCGGGGGCCCTTTACAATGAGCAGTTCTTC. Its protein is CASARGAGALYNEQFF.

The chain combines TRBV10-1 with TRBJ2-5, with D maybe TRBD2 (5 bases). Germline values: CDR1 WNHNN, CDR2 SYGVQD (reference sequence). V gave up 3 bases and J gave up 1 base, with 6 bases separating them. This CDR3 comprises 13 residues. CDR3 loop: CASSDRGQETQYF. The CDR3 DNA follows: TGCGCCAGCAGTGACCGGGGCCAAGAGACCCAGTACTTC.

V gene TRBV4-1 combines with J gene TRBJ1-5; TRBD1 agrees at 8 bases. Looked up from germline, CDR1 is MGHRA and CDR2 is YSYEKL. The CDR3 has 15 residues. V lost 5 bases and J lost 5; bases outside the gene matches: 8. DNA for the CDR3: TGCGCCAGCAGCGGATTCGACAGGGGTGATCAGCCCCAGCATTTT. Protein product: CASSGFDRGDQPQHF.

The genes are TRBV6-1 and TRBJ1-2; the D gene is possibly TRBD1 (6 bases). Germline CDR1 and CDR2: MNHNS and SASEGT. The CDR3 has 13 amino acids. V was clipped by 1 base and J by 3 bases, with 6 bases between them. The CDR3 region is CASSEEGDYGYTF. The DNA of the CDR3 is TGTGCCAGCAGTGAAGAGGGGGACTATGGCTACACCTTC.

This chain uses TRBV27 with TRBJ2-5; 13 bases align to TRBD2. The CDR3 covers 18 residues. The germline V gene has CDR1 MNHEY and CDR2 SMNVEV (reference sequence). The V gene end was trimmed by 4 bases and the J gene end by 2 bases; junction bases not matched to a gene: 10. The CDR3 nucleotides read TGTGCCAGCAGTTCGCGACTAGCGGGGGGCCCGGAACAAGAGACCCAGTACTTC. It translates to CASSSRLAGGPEQETQYF.

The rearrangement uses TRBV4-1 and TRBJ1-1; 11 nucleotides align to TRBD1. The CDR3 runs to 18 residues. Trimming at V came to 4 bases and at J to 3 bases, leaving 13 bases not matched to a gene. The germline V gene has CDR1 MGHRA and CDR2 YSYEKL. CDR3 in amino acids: CASSREFYRTGGYTEAFF. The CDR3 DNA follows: TGCGCCAGCAGCCGAGAGTTTTATAGGACAGGGGGCTACACTGAAGCTTTCTTT.

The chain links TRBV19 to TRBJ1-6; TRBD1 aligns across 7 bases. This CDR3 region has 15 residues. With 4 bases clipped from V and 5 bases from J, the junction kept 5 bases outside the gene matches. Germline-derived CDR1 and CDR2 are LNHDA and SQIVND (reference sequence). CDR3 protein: CASSSGQENNSPLHF. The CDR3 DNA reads TGTGCCAGTAGTAGCGGACAGGAGAATAATTCACCCCTCCACTTT. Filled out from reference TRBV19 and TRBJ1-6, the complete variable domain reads DGGITQSPKYLFRKEGQNVTLSCEQNLNHDAMYWYRQDPGQGLRLIYYSQIVNDFQKGDIAEGYSVSREKKESFPLTVTSAQKNPTAFYLCASSSGQENNSPLHFGNGTRLTVT.

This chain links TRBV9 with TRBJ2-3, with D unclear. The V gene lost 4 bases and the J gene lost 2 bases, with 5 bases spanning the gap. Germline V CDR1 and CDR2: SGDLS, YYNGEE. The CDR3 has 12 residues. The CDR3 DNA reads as TGTGCCAGCAGCTTCATCACAGATACGCAGTATTTT. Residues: CASSFITDTQYF.

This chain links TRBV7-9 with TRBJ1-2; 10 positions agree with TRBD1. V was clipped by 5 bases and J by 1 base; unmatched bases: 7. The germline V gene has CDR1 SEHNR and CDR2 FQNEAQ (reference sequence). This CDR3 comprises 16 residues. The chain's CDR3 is CASSDRDRGGNYGYTF. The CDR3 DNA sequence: TGTGCCAGCAGCGACCGGGACAGGGGAGGTAACTATGGCTACACCTTC. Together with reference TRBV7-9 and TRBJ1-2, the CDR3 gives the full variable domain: DTGVSQNPRHKITKRGQNVTFRCDPISEHNRLYWYRQTLGQGPEFLTYFQNEAQLEKSRLLSDRFSAERPKGSFSTLEIQRTEQGDSAMYLCASSDRDRGGNYGYTFGSGTRLTVV.

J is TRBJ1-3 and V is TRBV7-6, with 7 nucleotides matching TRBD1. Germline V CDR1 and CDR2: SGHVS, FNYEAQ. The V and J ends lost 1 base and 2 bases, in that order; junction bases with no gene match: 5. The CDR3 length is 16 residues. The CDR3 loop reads CASSLGQGGAGNTIYF. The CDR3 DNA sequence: TGTGCCAGCAGCTTAGGACAGGGCGGAGCTGGAAACACCATATATTTT.

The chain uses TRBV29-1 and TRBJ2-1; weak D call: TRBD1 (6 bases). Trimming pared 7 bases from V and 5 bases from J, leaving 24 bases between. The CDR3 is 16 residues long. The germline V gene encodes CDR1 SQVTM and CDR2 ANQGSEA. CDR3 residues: CSASLGGQTFNNEQFF. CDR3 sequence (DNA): TGCAGCGCCAGCCTTGGTGGACAGACCTTTAACAATGAGCAGTTCTTC.

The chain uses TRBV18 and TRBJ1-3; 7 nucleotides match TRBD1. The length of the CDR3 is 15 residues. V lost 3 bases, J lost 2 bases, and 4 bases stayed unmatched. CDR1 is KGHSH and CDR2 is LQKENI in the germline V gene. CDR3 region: CASSPGTAAGNTIYF. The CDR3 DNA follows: TGTGCCAGCTCACCCGGGACAGCGGCTGGAAACACCATATATTTT.

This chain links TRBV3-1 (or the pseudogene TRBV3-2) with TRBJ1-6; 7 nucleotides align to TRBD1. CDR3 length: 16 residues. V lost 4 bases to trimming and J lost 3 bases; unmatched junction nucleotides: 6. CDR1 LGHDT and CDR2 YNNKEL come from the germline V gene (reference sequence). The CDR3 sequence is CASSRGTADYNSPLHF. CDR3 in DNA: TGTGCCAGCAGCCGCGGGACAGCCGACTATAATTCACCCCTCCACTTT.

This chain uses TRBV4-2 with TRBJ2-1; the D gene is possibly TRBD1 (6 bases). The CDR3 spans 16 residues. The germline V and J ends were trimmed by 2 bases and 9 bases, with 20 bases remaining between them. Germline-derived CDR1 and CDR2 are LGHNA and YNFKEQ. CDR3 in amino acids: CASSQPLGDTVLEQFF. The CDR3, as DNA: TGTGCCAGCAGCCAACCATTGGGGGACACCGTGCTTGAGCAGTTCTTC.

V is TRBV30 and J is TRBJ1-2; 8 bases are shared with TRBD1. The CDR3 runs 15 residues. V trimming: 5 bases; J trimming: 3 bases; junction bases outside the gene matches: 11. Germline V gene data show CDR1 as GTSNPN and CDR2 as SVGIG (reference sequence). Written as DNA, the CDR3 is TGTGCCTGGTCGAGTAGGACAGGGCTGGACTATGGCTACACCTTC. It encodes CAWSSRTGLDYGYTF.

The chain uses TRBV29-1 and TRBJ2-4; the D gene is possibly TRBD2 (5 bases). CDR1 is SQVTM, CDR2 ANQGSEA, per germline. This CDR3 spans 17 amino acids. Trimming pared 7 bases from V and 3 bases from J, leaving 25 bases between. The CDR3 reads CSASGGIGGVGKNIQYF. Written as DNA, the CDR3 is TGCAGCGCCAGCGGCGGAATCGGTGGTGTTGGCAAAAACATTCAGTACTTC. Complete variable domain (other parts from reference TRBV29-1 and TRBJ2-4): SAVISQKPSRDICQRGTSLTIQCQVDSQVTMMFWYRQQPGQSLTLIATANQGSEATYESGFVIDKFPISRPNLTFSTLTVSNMSPEDSSIYLCSASGGIGGVGKNIQYFGAGTRLSVL.